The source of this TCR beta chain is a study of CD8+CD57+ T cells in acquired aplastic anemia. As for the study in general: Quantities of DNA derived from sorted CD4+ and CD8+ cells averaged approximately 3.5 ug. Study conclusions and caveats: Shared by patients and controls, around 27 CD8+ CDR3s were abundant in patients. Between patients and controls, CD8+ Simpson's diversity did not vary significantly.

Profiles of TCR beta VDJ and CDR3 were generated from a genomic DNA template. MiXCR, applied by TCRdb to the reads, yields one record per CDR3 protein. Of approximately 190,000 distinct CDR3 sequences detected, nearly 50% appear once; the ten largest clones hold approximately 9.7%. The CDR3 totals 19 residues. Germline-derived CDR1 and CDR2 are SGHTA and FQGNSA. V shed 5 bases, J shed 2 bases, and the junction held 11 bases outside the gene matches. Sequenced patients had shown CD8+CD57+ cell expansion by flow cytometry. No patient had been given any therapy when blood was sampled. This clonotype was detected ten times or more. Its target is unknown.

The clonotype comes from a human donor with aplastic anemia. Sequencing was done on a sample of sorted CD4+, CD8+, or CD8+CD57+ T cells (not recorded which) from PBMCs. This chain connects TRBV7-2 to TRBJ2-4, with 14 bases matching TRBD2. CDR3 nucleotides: TGTGCCAGCAGCGAGCGACTAGCGGGAGGGCCCTTGACCAAAAACATTCAGTACTTC. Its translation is CASSERLAGGPLTKNIQYF.